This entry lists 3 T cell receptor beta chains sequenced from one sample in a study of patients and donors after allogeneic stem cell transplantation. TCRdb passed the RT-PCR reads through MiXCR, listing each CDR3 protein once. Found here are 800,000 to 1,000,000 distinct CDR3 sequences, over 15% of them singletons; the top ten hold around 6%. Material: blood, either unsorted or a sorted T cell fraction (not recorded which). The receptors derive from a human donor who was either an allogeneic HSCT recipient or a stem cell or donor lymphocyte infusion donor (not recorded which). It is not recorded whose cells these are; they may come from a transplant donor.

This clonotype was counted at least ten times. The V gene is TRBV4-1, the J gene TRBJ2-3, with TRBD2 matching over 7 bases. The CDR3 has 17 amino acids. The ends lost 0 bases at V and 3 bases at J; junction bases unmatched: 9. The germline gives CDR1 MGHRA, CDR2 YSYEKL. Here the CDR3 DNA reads TGCGCCAGCAGCCAAGATTGGGCGGGAGTCGGAACAGATACGCAGTATTTT. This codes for CASSQDWAGVGTDTQYF.

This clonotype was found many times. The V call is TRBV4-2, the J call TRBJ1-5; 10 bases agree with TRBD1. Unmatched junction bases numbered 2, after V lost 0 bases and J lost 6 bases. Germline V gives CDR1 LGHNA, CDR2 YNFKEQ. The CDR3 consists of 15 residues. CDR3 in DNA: TGTGCCAGCAGCCAAGACCGGACAGGGGGTCAGCCCCAGCATTTT. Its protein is CASSQDRTGGQPQHF.

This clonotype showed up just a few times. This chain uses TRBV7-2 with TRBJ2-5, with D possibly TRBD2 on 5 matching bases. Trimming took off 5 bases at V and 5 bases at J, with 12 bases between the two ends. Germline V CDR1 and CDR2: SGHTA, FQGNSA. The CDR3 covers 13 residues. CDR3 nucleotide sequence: TGTGCCAGCAGCCCCCAACTAGTGGAGACCCAGTACTTC. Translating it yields CASSPQLVETQYF.